A single sample gave rise to the 22 T cell receptor beta chains below, sequenced in a study of blood T cell repertoires in COVID-19. Sequencing used immunoSEQ multiplex PCR; TCRdb keeps in-frame clones, though not all of them. The repertoire holds approximately 350,000 clones, with roughly 80% as singletons. Input material: PBMCs or T cells enriched from blood (not recorded which). These receptor sequences come from a woman aged 45-65 years who had recovered from COVID-19.

The chain joins TRBV6-2 or TRBV6-3 to TRBJ1-1; D is ambiguous. V was clipped by 3 bases and J by 4 bases, with 15 bases between them. CDR1 is MNHEY and CDR2 is SVGEGT in the germline V gene. This CDR3 contains 15 residues. CDR3 nucleotides: TGTGCCAGCAGTTATTTCGGCGGGTTCGTCACTGAAGCTTTCTTT. Translated, it gives CASSYFGGFVTEAFF.

This clone was recorded at least ten times. V and J are TRBV5-8 and TRBJ1-5; D is possibly TRBD1 (6 bases). CDR1 is SGHTS and CDR2 is YDEGEE in the germline V gene. The CDR3 extends over 14 amino acids. Trimming removed 6 bases at V and 3 bases at J, with 13 bases between. The CDR3 spells CASTWDIINQPQHF. The CDR3 DNA follows: TGTGCCAGCACTTGGGACATTATCAATCAGCCCCAGCATTTT.

The chain employs TRBV18 and TRBJ1-2; weak D call: TRBD1 (6 bases). In germline, CDR1 is KGHSH, CDR2 LQKENI. The CDR3 extends over 16 amino acids. The ends were cut back, 5 bases at V and 6 bases at J, with 22 bases in the middle. Here the CDR3 DNA reads TGTGCCAGCTCAATAAATCACGTATCAGGGGAAGATGGCTACACCTTC. This translates into CASSINHVSGEDGYTF.

This clone showed up just a few times. This rearrangement joins TRBV5-1 to TRBJ1-4; a possible D gene is TRBD1 (5 bases). This CDR3 has 15 residues. V lost 4 bases, J lost 7 bases, and 17 bases lay in between. From germline, CDR1 is SGHRS and CDR2 YFSETQ. Written as DNA, the CDR3 is TGCGCCAGCAGCGCAACACGGGGGGACGGTGAAAAACTGTTTTTT. Its protein product is CASSATRGDGEKLFF.

V is TRBV3-1 (or the pseudogene TRBV3-2) and J is TRBJ2-1; perhaps TRBD1 as D (6 bases). Germline assignment: CDR1 LGHDT and CDR2 YNNKEL (reference sequence). The CDR3 length is 15 residues. V was pared by 4 bases and J by 4 bases, with 14 bases between. Written as DNA, the CDR3 is TGTGCCAGCAGCCTCTCCCGAGGACAGTACAATGAGCAGTTCTTC. Its translation is CASSLSRGQYNEQFF.

The chain links TRBV5-1 to TRBJ2-3, with 8 positions matching TRBD2. The germline V gene has CDR1 SGHRS and CDR2 YFSETQ. The junction had 5 bases not matched to a gene; V was cut back by 5 bases and J by 0 bases. The length of the CDR3 is 15 residues. The CDR3: CASRPPGGSTDTQYF. CDR3 DNA: TGCGCCAGCAGACCTCCGGGGGGGAGCACAGATACGCAGTATTTT.

This sequence joins TRBV19 and TRBJ2-7, with D perhaps TRBD2 (6 bases). The V and J ends lost 3 bases and 4 bases respectively, with 25 bases between them. The CDR3 is 18 amino acids. The germline V gene has CDR1 LNHDA and CDR2 SQIVND (reference sequence). The CDR3 nucleotides read TGTGCCAGTAGTATTGGACGGGTCCCGTATCAGGAGGGTTACGAGCAGTACTTC. Amino acids: CASSIGRVPYQEGYEQYF. Filled out from reference TRBV19 and TRBJ2-7, the complete variable domain reads DGGITQSPKYLFRKEGQNVTLSCEQNLNHDAMYWYRQDPGQGLRLIYYSQIVNDFQKGDIAEGYSVSREKKESFPLTVTSAQKNPTAFYLCASSIGRVPYQEGYEQYFGPGTRLTVT.

The genes are TRBV6-5 and TRBJ1-2, with 7 bases that match TRBD1. V lost 10 bases and J lost 6; bases outside the gene matches: 11. This CDR3 comprises 13 residues. Germline V CDR1 and CDR2: MNHEY, SVGAGI. The CDR3: CAIGRGLVDGYTF. CDR3 DNA sequence: TGTGCCATCGGAAGGGGGCTGGTAGATGGCTACACCTTC.

The chain has TRBV7-9 and TRBJ1-3; the D is unclear. The CDR3 totals 15 residues. Per the germline V gene, CDR1 is SEHNR and CDR2 is FQNEAQ (reference sequence). V gave up 5 bases and J gave up 0 bases, with 11 bases separating them. The CDR3 DNA follows: TGTGCCAGCAGCCCCTTGTTACACTCTGGAAACACCATATATTTT. This translates into CASSPLLHSGNTIYF.

This clone came up a few times. This rearrangement joins TRBV5-1 to TRBJ1-5, with D possibly matching TRBD1 (6 bases). This CDR3 spans 14 amino acids. The V gene lost 4 bases and the J gene lost 4 bases, with 12 bases spanning the gap. The germline gives CDR1 SGHRS, CDR2 YFSETQ. The CDR3 nucleotides read TGCGCCAGCAGCGAAGGACAGCCGAATCAGCCCCAGCATTTT. This sequence encodes CASSEGQPNQPQHF. Combining the CDR3 with reference TRBV5-1 and TRBJ1-5 gives the whole variable domain KAGVTQTPRYLIKTRGQQVTLSCSPISGHRSVSWYQQTPGQGLQFLFEYFSETQRNKGNFPGRFSGRQFSNSRSEMNVSTLELGDSALYLCASSEGQPNQPQHFGDGTRLSIL.

This chain joins TRBV7-2 and TRBJ2-3; 13 nucleotides line up with TRBD2. V was pared by 5 bases and J by 4 bases, with 6 bases of the junction left unmatched. The CDR3 runs 16 residues. CDR1 and CDR2 (germline): SGHTA, FQGNSA. The CDR3 DNA sequence: TGTGCCAGCAGCATGACGGGACTAGCGGGGCCAGATACGCAGTATTTT. It yields the protein CASSMTGLAGPDTQYF.

The CDR3 is CASSIRKGTGQNQPQHF. The CDR3 nucleotides are TGTGCCAGTAGTATACGCAAGGGGACAGGGCAAAATCAGCCCCAGCATTTT. This rearrangement joins TRBV19 to TRBJ1-5; 9 nucleotides line up with TRBD1. V shed 2 bases and J 4 bases; nucleotides not matched to a gene: 9. The CDR3 sequence is 17 residues long. In germline, CDR1 is LNHDA, CDR2 SQIVND (reference sequence).

This clone was seen a few times. Other DNA sequences in this specimen translate into the identical CDR3. This chain uses TRBV6-1 with TRBJ1-4, with 7 bases lining up with TRBD1. J lost 8 bases, V lost 2 bases, and 8 bases had no gene match. This CDR3 has 15 amino acids. CDR1 is MNHNS, CDR2 SASEGT, per germline. CDR3 amino acids: CASSERTGFLEKLFF. CDR3 DNA: TGTGCCAGCAGTGAAAGGACAGGATTTTTGGAAAAACTGTTTTTT.

The chain combines TRBV19 with TRBJ1-1; D not certain. The CDR3 totals 12 residues. V was shortened by 3 bases and J by 1 base, with 3 bases between the two germline ends. Germline V gene data show CDR1 as LNHDA and CDR2 as SQIVND (reference sequence). This CDR3 is CASSIGNTEAFF. CDR3 sequence (DNA): TGTGCCAGTAGTATCGGGAACACTGAAGCTTTCTTT.

The chain has TRBV11-2 and TRBJ1-4; 7 positions agree with TRBD1. Unmatched junction bases numbered 3, after V lost 5 bases and J lost 0 bases. The CDR3 is made up of 15 amino acids. CDR1 SGHAT and CDR2 FQNNGV come from the germline V gene. CDR3: CASSRTGATNEKLFF. Written as DNA, the CDR3 is TGTGCCAGCAGCCGGACAGGTGCAACTAATGAAAAACTGTTTTTT.

This clone was seen only once. The V gene is TRBV7-3, the J gene TRBJ2-3, with a weak D call TRBD2 (6 bases). The CDR3 sequence is 11 residues long. V was cut by 4 bases and J by 14 bases, with 13 bases left in between. In germline, CDR1 is SGHTA, CDR2 FQGTGA. The CDR3 is CASSSGEERYF. CDR3 bases: TGTGCCAGCAGCTCCGGGGAGGAGAGGTATTTT.

This chain joins TRBV27 and TRBJ2-7; D gene unclear. The germline V gene encodes CDR1 MNHEY and CDR2 SMNVEV (reference sequence). With 7 bases removed from V and 6 bases from J, the gap between germline ends came to 19 bases. The CDR3 sequence is 14 residues long. CDR3 amino acids: CASKPTHTLGEQYF. The CDR3 region has the DNA TGTGCCAGCAAACCGACTCACACCCTGGGCGAGCAGTACTTC.

A remark on this clone: Other nucleotide sequences from this sample produce the same CDR3. This rearrangement joins TRBV11-3 to TRBJ1-2; TRBD1 agrees at 9 bases. J was trimmed by 2 bases and V by 3 bases; bases with no gene match: 1. Germline lookup yields CDR1 SGHNT and CDR2 YENEEA. The CDR3 contains 14 residues. The CDR3 here is CASSLGTGNYGYTF. As DNA, the CDR3 is TGTGCCAGCAGCTTGGGGACAGGGAACTATGGCTACACCTTC.

J is TRBJ1-2 and V is TRBV29-1; TRBD1 agrees at 7 bases. The junction had 12 bases not matched to a gene; V was cut back by 4 bases and J by 13 bases. Germline CDR1 and CDR2: SQVTM and ANQGSEA. There are 12 residues in the CDR3. For the CDR3, the DNA is TGCAGCGTTGCCCGGGACAGCCAAACGTCCACCTTC. This sequence encodes CSVARDSQTSTF.

Worth noting for this clone: This may arise from a read error, as a much more abundant clone is one base away. This sample also contains other DNA sequences that code for the same CDR3. The gene calls are TRBV5-6 and TRBJ1-2; TRBD1 aligns across 7 bases. This CDR3 comprises 13 residues. Trimming removed 4 bases from V and 2 bases from J; junction bases left unmatched: 2. CDR1 is SGHDT and CDR2 is YYEEEE in the germline V gene. The CDR3 bases are TGTGCCAGCAGCCTGGGACAGAACTATGGCTACACCTTC. This encodes CASSLGQNYGYTF.

This rearrangement joins TRBV7-2 to TRBJ1-4, with no clear D. Between the trimmed V and J ends, which lost 4 bases and 4 bases, there was a span of 13 bases. The CDR3 length is 15 residues. Germline V gene lookup returns CDR1 SGHTA and CDR2 FQGNSA. CDR3 in amino acids: CASSSSTMGNEKLFF. The DNA for the CDR3 is TGTGCCAGCAGCTCCTCGACTATGGGTAATGAAAAACTGTTTTTT. Full variable domain (remainder filled in from reference TRBV7-2 and TRBJ1-4): GAGVSQSPSNKVTEKGKDVELRCDPISGHTALYWYRQSLGQGLEFLIYFQGNSAPDKSGLPSDRFSAERTGGSVSTLTIQRTQQEDSAVYLCASSSSTMGNEKLFFGSGTQLSVL.

The rearrangement uses TRBV7-2 and TRBJ2-5; 7 bases are a match to TRBD2. The CDR3 consists of 15 residues. The germline CDR1 and CDR2 sequences are SGHTA and FQGNSA. J was trimmed by 5 bases and V by 3 bases; bases with no gene match: 9. This CDR3 reads CASSFVGGPGETQYF. For the CDR3, the DNA is TGTGCCAGCAGCTTTGTGGGAGGGCCGGGGGAGACCCAGTACTTC.